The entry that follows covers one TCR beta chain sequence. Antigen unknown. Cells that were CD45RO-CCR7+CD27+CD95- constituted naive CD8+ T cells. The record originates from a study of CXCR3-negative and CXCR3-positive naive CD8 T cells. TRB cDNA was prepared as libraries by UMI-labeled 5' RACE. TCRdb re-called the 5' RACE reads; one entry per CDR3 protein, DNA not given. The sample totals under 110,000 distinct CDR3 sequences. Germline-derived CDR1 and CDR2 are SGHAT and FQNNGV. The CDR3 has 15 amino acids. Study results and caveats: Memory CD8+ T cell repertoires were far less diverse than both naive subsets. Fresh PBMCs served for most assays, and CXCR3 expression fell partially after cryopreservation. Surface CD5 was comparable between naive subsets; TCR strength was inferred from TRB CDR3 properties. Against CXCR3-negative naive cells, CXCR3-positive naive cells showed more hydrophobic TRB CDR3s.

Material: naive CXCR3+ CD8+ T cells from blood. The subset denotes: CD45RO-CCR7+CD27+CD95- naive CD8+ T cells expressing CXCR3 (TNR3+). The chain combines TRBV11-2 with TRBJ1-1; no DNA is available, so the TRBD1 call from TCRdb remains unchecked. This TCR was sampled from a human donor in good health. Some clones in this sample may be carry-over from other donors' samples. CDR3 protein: CASSFPIQGRTEAFF.